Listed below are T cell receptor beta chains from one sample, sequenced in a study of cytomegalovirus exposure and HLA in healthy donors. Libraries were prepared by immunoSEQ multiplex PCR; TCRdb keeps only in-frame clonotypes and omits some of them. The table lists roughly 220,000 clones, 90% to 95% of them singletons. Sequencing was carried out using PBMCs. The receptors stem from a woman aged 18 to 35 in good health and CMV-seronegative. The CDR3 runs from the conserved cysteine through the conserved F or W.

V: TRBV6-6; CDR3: CASGTYRTWKETQYF
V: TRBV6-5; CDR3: CASRPQGINEKLFF
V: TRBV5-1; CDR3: CASSWNRETHSPLHF
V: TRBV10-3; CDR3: CAISEPQGRFSSQYF
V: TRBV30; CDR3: CAWMKRARSYEQYF
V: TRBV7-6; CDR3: CASSFFSGEQETQYF
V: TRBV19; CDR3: CASSSTRNRTGLAEAFF
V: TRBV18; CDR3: CASSPSSGTNNEQFF
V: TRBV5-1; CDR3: CASSWRGTDSTDTQYF
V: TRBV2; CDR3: CARHGEYGHTGELFF